These T cell receptor beta chains were read from a single sample in a study of blood T cell repertoires in COVID-19. Repertoires were generated with immunoSEQ multiplex PCR, while TCRdb's copy carries only in-frame clones and drops some. This table holds roughly 570,000 clones, roughly nine tenths found once. Sequenced sample: peripheral blood. Source of these receptors: a woman aged 45-65 years with COVID-19, enrolled during active disease. The CDR3 runs from the conserved cysteine through the conserved F or W. Clone size is shown for a subset of rows, as once, few, many or a class of expanded clone.

>TRBV11-2|.
CASSSIRRIQTDGYTF
>TRBV6-1|few
CASSDAGNTIYF
>TRBV6-5|.
CASSRVKSSYNEQFF
>TRBV21-1|.
CASSKGSRETGELFF
>TRBV7-9|.
CASSLDSLNEKLFF
>TRBV5-1|.
CASSLDTTGTYGYTF
>TRBV6-2/TRBV6-3|few
CASSYEGTAPGTEAFF
>TRBV19|.
CASSITAGTGGYNEKLFF
>TRBV5-1|.
CASSLKTGDTEAFF
>TRBV3-1/TRBV3-2|.
CASSQISGAADTQYF
>TRBV20-1|once
CSARRASEAFF
>TRBV5-8|.
CASSQLRFGAFF
>TRBV19|.
CASSSGDYGYTF
>TRBV14|once
CASSQTWRQAYGYTF
>TRBV24-1|.
CATSDRPSGATEAFF
>TRBV7-2|.
CASSSSGTQETQYF
>TRBV3-1/TRBV3-2|.
CASSQVRGQYQETQYF
>TRBV11-2|.
CASSLTGSSYNEQFF
>TRBV30|.
CAWSPGVQETQYF
>TRBV5-1|.
CASSPGVNTEAFF
>TRBV5-4|.
CASSHEGDYGYTF
>TRBV27|.
CASSRDRADGYTF
>TRBV5-1|.
CASSLAGRSGAFF
>TRBV18|.
CASSPRGEISDGYTF
>TRBV9|.
CASSGNPGGGPYNEQFF
>TRBV5-4|.
CASSFQGQRISYEQYF
>TRBV19|.
CASSIPRDRAYNEQFF
>TRBV6-5|.
CASRDREAEAFF
>TRBV10-1|.
CASSGFRDRGLSNTGELFF
>TRBV5-1|.
CASSSRLAGATDTQYF
>TRBV2|once
CASSRDKDYGYTF
>TRBV5-5|.
CASSRTGNQETQYF
>TRBV5-6|.
CASSVSGTGVSGYTF
>TRBV27|.
CASSWGLSYEQYF
>TRBV7-9|.
CASSSGYPGTEAFF
>TRBV6-9|.
CASSYTSGGPYEQYF
>TRBV7-9|.
CASSPGPGIRSEQYF
>TRBV3-1/TRBV3-2|.
CASSLLAGGADTQYF
>TRBV19|.
CASSMVSTGELFF
>TRBV19|.
CASSIAGRSSYNEQFF